Below, 13 T cell receptor beta chains from the same sample are listed, as sequenced in a study of T cells of healthy individuals. One entry per CDR3 protein, called by TCRdb with MiXCR from the 5' RACE reads. The table shows just over 40,000 distinct CDR3 sequences, with about 4.5% occurring only once. All receptors derive from a human donor in good health.

This clonotype has a count of ten or more. This sequence joins TRBV3-1 and TRBJ1-2; D gene unclear. CDR3 length: 12 residues. CDR1 is LGHDT and CDR2 is YNNKEL in the germline V gene (reference sequence). V was cut by 0 bases and J by 7 bases, with 6 bases left in between. The CDR3 DNA is TGTGCCAGCAGCCAAGATCCGAGTGGCTACACCTTC. The encoded protein is CASSQDPSGYTF.

This chain joins TRBV7-2 and TRBJ2-6; D remains ambiguous. This CDR3 is built from 18 residues. The V gene's germline CDR1 is SGHTA and CDR2 FQGNSA. Trimming shortened V by 2 bases and J by 0 bases, and 14 bases separated the two germline ends. The CDR3 sequence is CASSLRSPGLSGANVLTF. The DNA for the CDR3 is TGTGCCAGCAGCTTAAGGTCGCCAGGCCTCTCTGGGGCCAACGTCCTGACTTTC.

This clonotype appeared a few times. The chain recombines TRBV5-1 with TRBJ1-2; possible D gene TRBD1, 6 bases. This CDR3 is built from 18 residues. Germline V CDR1 and CDR2: SGHRS, YFSETQ. Trimming removed 4 bases at V and 4 bases at J, with 26 bases between. CDR3 protein: CASSPRISVPGVSYGYTF. The CDR3 DNA is TGCGCCAGCAGCCCGCGGATTTCGGTGCCAGGGGTATCCTATGGCTACACCTTC.

The chain carries TRBV15 and TRBJ2-7, with 11 bases identical to TRBD1. This CDR3 is 17 amino acids long. The ends lost 1 base at V and 0 bases at J; junction bases unmatched: 5. The germline gives CDR1 LNHNV, CDR2 YYDKDF (reference sequence). This chain's CDR3 is CATSRGTGGLNSYEQYF. As DNA, the CDR3 is TGTGCCACCAGCAGAGGGACAGGGGGCCTAAACTCCTACGAGCAGTACTTC.

This clonotype was observed a few times. The chain links TRBV7-2 to TRBJ1-1; the D gene is possibly TRBD1 (6 bases). The CDR3 has 16 residues. Trimming shortened V by 1 base and J by 4 bases, and 16 bases separated the two germline ends. Germline CDR1 is SGHTA and CDR2 is FQGNSA. The CDR3 region is CASSLGDSGAGTEAFF. CDR3 nucleotides: TGTGCCAGCAGCTTAGGGGACTCGGGGGCCGGCACTGAAGCTTTCTTT.

This clonotype was found many times. CDR3 sequence: CASSLAGLDEQFF. Here the CDR3 DNA reads TGTGCCAGCAGTTTGGCAGGGTTGGATGAGCAGTTCTTC. The V and J genes are TRBV12-3 or TRBV12-4 and TRBJ2-1; D may be TRBD1 (5 bases). The V end lost 3 bases, the J end lost 8 bases, and 11 bases lay between the germline ends. The CDR3 totals 13 residues.

This clonotype showed up many times. The chain combines TRBV6-4 with TRBJ1-5, with 7 bases fitting TRBD1. Trimming removed 6 bases from V and 3 bases from J; junction bases left unmatched: 8. The germline gives CDR1 MRHNA, CDR2 SNTAGT. CDR3 size: 15 residues. The DNA for the CDR3 is TGTGCCAGCAGGTCGGGCAGGGGGTACAATCAGCCCCAGCATTTT. Translating gives CASRSGRGYNQPQHF.

This chain uses TRBV2 with TRBJ2-7; D is undetermined. CDR3 length equals 12 residues. Trimming left V 5 bases short and J 4 bases short, with 9 bases between. Germline lookup yields CDR1 SNHLY and CDR2 FYNNEI. The CDR3 coding sequence is TGTGCCAGCAGTTCGCAGTTGTACGAGCAGTACTTC. Translated, it gives CASSSQLYEQYF.

This clonotype was counted many times. This rearrangement joins TRBV20-1 to TRBJ2-1, with 9 bases lining up with TRBD2. Germline CDR1 DFQATT, CDR2 SNEGSKA (reference sequence). V trimming: 0 bases; J trimming: 0 bases; junction bases outside the gene matches: 6. There are 17 residues in the CDR3. CDR3 in DNA: TGCAGTGCTAGAGATGGGAGTAGCGGGGGCTCCTACAATGAGCAGTTCTTC. Its protein is CSARDGSSGGSYNEQFF.

At least ten counts were recorded for this clonotype. The rearrangement joins TRBV7-9 to TRBJ1-1; unclear D gene. This CDR3 has 12 residues. Trimming stripped 2 bases from V and 8 bases from J, with 9 bases between. Germline loops: CDR1 SEHNR, CDR2 FQNEAQ (reference sequence). The CDR3 sequence: CASSLRSPEAFF. Here the CDR3 DNA reads TGTGCCAGCAGCTTACGGTCCCCCGAAGCTTTCTTT.

The rearrangement joins TRBV27 to TRBJ1-1; D gene ambiguous. In germline, CDR1 is MNHEY, CDR2 SMNVEV (reference sequence). V lost 4 bases and J 1 base, leaving 16 bases between the germline ends. CDR3 length: 16 amino acids. The CDR3: CASSSTSTLGNTEAFF. CDR3 sequence (DNA): TGTGCCAGCAGTTCCACCTCCACATTGGGGAACACTGAAGCTTTCTTT.

The table lists this clonotype with many counts. This rearrangement joins TRBV21-1 to TRBJ2-1; TRBD1 was called by the table and not checked on the DNA. TRBV21-1 constitutes a pseudogene. This CDR3 region has 15 residues. In nucleotides, the CDR3 is TGTGCCAGCACACACAGGCGTTGCTTCTACAATGAGCAGTTCTTC. Translation: CASTHRRCFYNEQFF.

This clonotype occurred many times. The chain links TRBV19 to TRBJ1-6, with TRBD1 matching 7 bases. Losses at the gene ends were 5 bases for V and 5 bases for J; bases not matched to a gene: 6. This CDR3 comprises 15 residues. Germline CDR1 and CDR2: LNHDA and SQIVND (reference sequence). CDR3 protein: CASSRRGGDNSPLHF. The CDR3 DNA reads TGTGCCAGTAGTCGCAGGGGGGGTGATAATTCACCCCTCCACTTT.